The 28 T cell receptor beta chains below come from one sample, sequenced in a study of kidney transplant recipient with SARS-CoV-2 infection. TCRdb redid the calling of the reads with MiXCR, one entry per CDR3 protein. The sample holds approximately 250,000 distinct CDR3 sequences; 29% are singletons and the top ten take around 7.8%. The input for sequencing was a blood sample, taken at baseline and between days 110 and 120 from a kidney transplant recipient. All receptors derive from a male patient between 25 and 40 years old who had COVID-19 and was a kidney transplant recipient. Some T cells may be provided by the graft donor.

A remark on this clonotype: A much more abundant neighbour one base away suggests this may be a read error. The rearrangement uses TRBV6-6 and TRBJ2-5; D possibly matches TRBD1 or TRBD2 (5 bases each). The V end lost 4 bases, the J end lost 7 bases, and 22 bases lay between the germline ends. CDR3 length: 16 residues. The germline gives CDR1 MNHNY, CDR2 SVGAGI (reference sequence). The CDR3 region has the DNA TGTGCCAGCAGTTTCAATTTCCGGGGCCCCGCGGGGACCCAGTACTTC. It encodes CASSFNFRGPAGTQYF.

As for this clonotype: A read error may explain this, as a much larger clone is one base away. The chain joins TRBV6-1 to TRBJ1-4; 8 bases are a match to TRBD1. The germline CDR1 and CDR2 sequences are MNHNS and SASEGT. The ends lost 8 bases at V and 8 bases at J; junction bases unmatched: 13. The CDR3 spans 15 residues. The CDR3 sequence is CASGAATGVREKLFF. The CDR3 coding sequence is TGTGCCAGCGGTGCAGCGACAGGGGTGAGAGAAAAACTGTTTTTT.

This clonotype occurred many times. The chain couples TRBV2 to TRBJ2-3; a weak D match, TRBD1 (5 bases). Germline V lookup: CDR1 SNHLY, CDR2 FYNNEI. Trimming took off 7 bases at V and 4 bases at J, with 18 bases between the two ends. CDR3 size: 15 residues. CDR3 sequence: CASTLTEIVADTQYF. The CDR3 DNA is TGTGCCAGCACTTTGACAGAAATAGTTGCAGATACGCAGTATTTT.

Points on this clonotype: A read error may explain this, as a much larger clone is one base away. The V and J genes are TRBV2 and TRBJ2-2; perhaps TRBD2 as D (5 bases). The length of the CDR3 is 14 residues. Germline V gene lookup returns CDR1 SNHLY and CDR2 FYNNEI. CDR3 in DNA: TGTGCCAGCAGGGTTAGCGTCAACACCGGGGAGCCGTTTTTT. It specifies CASRVSVNTGEPFF. The full variable domain, with the rest looked up from reference TRBV2 and TRBJ2-2, is EPEVTQTPSHQVTQMGQEVILRCVPISNHLYFYWYRQILGQKVEFLVSFYNNEISEKSEIFDDQFSVERPDGSNFTLKIRSTKLEDSAMYFCASRVSVNTGEPFFGEGSRLTVL.

This clonotype was seen repeatedly, ten times or more. The V and J genes are TRBV24-1 and TRBJ1-1; unclear D gene. The CDR3 consists of 13 residues. Trimming shortened V by 6 bases and J by 5 bases, and 12 bases separated the two germline ends. From germline, CDR1 is KGHDR and CDR2 SFDVKD. Written as DNA, the CDR3 is TGTGCCACCAGTCGAGAGGGAGGAACTGAAGCTTTCTTT. Its translation is CATSREGGTEAFF.

In regard to this clonotype: A much bigger clone sits one base away, suggesting this may be a read error. CDR3 sequence reads: CSAIGVLSRKTYGYTF. Written as DNA, the CDR3 is TGCAGTGCTATCGGCGTGCTGTCTCGAAAGACCTATGGCTACACCTTC. The chain recombines TRBV20-1 with TRBJ1-2, with no clear D. Deletions cut 4 bases from V and 4 bases from J, with 22 bases between. CDR3 length: 16 residues. Germline-derived CDR1 and CDR2 are DFQATT and SNEGSKA (reference sequence).

In regard to this clonotype: Just one base apart from a much larger clone, this may be a read error. The gene calls are TRBV5-1 and TRBJ1-6; 7 nucleotides match TRBD1. CDR1 is SGHRS, CDR2 YFSETQ, per germline. CDR3 length equals 16 residues. The CDR3 bases are TGCGCCAGCAGCTCGGGACAGAGCTCCTATAATTCACCCCCCCACTTT. This codes for CASSSGQSSYNSPPHF.

A remark on this clonotype: A read error may explain this, as a much larger clone is one base away. No conserved phenylalanine or tryptophan ends this CDR3, so it is likely a read error. The chain uses TRBV6-4 and TRBJ1-2; unclear D gene. The CDR3 has 17 amino acids. The V gene's germline CDR1 is MRHNA and CDR2 SNTAGT. V lost 5 bases, J lost 4 bases, and 23 bases lay in between. The CDR3 sequence is CASSHLASHGKTYGYTL. The DNA for the CDR3 is TGTGCCAGCAGTCACCTAGCCTCACACGGAAAGACCTATGGCTACACCCTC.

In regard to this clonotype: A much larger clonotype is one base distant, so this may be a read error. The gene calls are TRBV10-1 and TRBJ2-3, with D hard to call. Germline V gives CDR1 WNHNN, CDR2 SYGVQD (reference sequence). The CDR3 runs to 15 residues. V lost 3 bases and J lost 4, with 14 bases in between. The CDR3 coding sequence is TGCGCCAGCAGTGAAGGCGAGAGTAACTCAGATACGCAGTATTTT. This gives the protein CASSEGESNSDTQYF.

This clonotype was seen repeatedly, ten times or more. The rearrangement links TRBV24-1 to TRBJ1-2; D not resolved. Germline lookup yields CDR1 KGHDR and CDR2 SFDVKD. The V and J ends lost 6 bases and 4 bases respectively, with 23 bases between them. CDR3 length: 17 amino acids. CDR3 in amino acids: CATSLPASTRKTYGYTF. CDR3 nucleotide sequence: TGTGCCACCAGTCTTCCAGCTAGTACCAGAAAGACCTATGGCTACACCTTC.

This clonotype has ten or more counts. The genes are TRBV5-3 and TRBJ1-2; D perhaps matches TRBD1 (5 bases). TRBV5-3 is recorded as an ORF, its role being uncertain. The ends were cut back, 7 bases at V and 4 bases at J, with 23 bases in the middle. The CDR3 is made up of 16 amino acids. The CDR3 sequence: CAREGQVVRKTYGYTF. In DNA form, the CDR3 reads TGTGCCAGAGAGGGGCAAGTGGTGAGAAAGACCTATGGCTACACCTTC.

Comment on this clonotype: A much bigger clone sits one base away, suggesting this may be a read error. V usage is TRBV24-1 and J usage is TRBJ2-2; TRBD2 is a possible D gene (6 bases). V lost 4 bases and J 4 bases, leaving 12 bases between the germline ends. Looked up from germline, CDR1 is KGHDR and CDR2 is SFDVKD. The CDR3 is 15 residues long. Here the CDR3 DNA reads TGTGCCACCAGTGAGCCGACTAGGACCACCGGGGAGCTGTTTTTT. Amino acids: CATSEPTRTTGELFF.

About this clonotype itself: Since a much larger clone is just one base distant, this may be a read error. The chain employs TRBV21-1 and TRBJ2-3. TRBV21-1 corresponds to a pseudogene. This CDR3 contains 17 residues. CDR3 bases: TGTGCCAGCAGGGGTGGCATAGATACAGTCATGCAAGATACGCAGTATTTT. Encoded protein: CASRGGIDTVMQDTQYF.

This clonotype was counted at least ten times. The chain combines TRBV29-1 with TRBJ2-7; 8 bases map to TRBD2. Germline CDR1 is SQVTM and CDR2 is ANQGSEA. The CDR3 contains 11 residues. The J segment lost 4 bases and the V segment lost 7 bases, leaving 3 bases of the junction unmatched. DNA for the CDR3: TGCAGCGCCCGGGAGGGTTACGAGCAGTACTTC. Translation: CSAREGYEQYF.

This clonotype showed up many times. This chain uses TRBV24-1 with TRBJ2-7; 7 bases agree with TRBD2. Germline CDR1 reads KGHDR; CDR2 reads SFDVKD. This CDR3 comprises 16 residues. The V gene end was trimmed by 4 bases and the J gene end by 1 base; junction bases not matched to a gene: 9. The CDR3 DNA reads TGTGCCACCAGTGAAGGACTAGGGCGGGGTTCCTACGAGCAGTACTTC. Translating it yields CATSEGLGRGSYEQYF.

This clonotype occurred once. Since a much larger clone is just one base distant, this may be a read error. The rearrangement uses TRBV3-2 and TRBJ2-4; TRBD1 was called by the table and not checked on the DNA. The closer fit of TRBJ2-7 to the DNA end suggests the J call may be wrong. TRBV3-2 represents a pseudogene. This CDR3 contains 11 residues. The CDR3 here is CAGRGAYEQYF. In DNA, the CDR3 is TGTGCCGGCCGCGGGGCCTACGAGCAGTACTTC.

This clonotype was observed at least ten times. J is TRBJ2-5 and V is TRBV3-1; D is unresolved. V lost 4 bases and J lost 5, with 23 bases in between. Looked up from germline, CDR1 is LGHDT and CDR2 is YNNKEL (reference sequence). The CDR3 is 17 residues long. The CDR3 reads CASSPAGPISFSETQYF. For the CDR3, the DNA is TGTGCCAGCAGCCCCGCAGGTCCCATTTCTTTCTCTGAGACCCAGTACTTC.

J is TRBJ2-2 and V is TRBV29-1; D is possibly TRBD2 (5 bases). Germline CDR1 reads SQVTM; CDR2 reads ANQGSEA. V was cut by 8 bases and J by 1 base, with 14 bases left in between. The CDR3 consists of 14 residues. CDR3 coding DNA: TGCAGCATGAGAGGACGGGAGAACACCGGGGAGCTGTTTTTT. Its protein is CSMRGRENTGELFF.

This clonotype came up many times. The chain uses TRBV9 and TRBJ1-1; D not resolved. Germline loops: CDR1 SGDLS, CDR2 YYNGEE. V lost 0 bases to trimming and J lost 6 bases, with 15 bases between them. The CDR3 extends over 15 amino acids. CDR3 sequence (DNA): TGTGCCAGCAGCGTAGGCTCGGGTGTGGCGGCTGAAGCTTTCTTT. Protein sequence: CASSVGSGVAAEAFF.

With regard to this clonotype: This may come from a read error, since a much larger clone is one base off. The chain carries TRBV3-1 and TRBJ2-2; D remains unclear. Germline CDR1 LGHDT, CDR2 YNNKEL (reference sequence). This CDR3 has 18 residues. The V end lost 4 bases, the J end lost 5 bases, and 23 bases lay between the germline ends. CDR3 amino acids: CASSPTCPILGLTGELFF. In DNA, the CDR3 is TGTGCCAGCAGCCCCACGTGTCCCATTTTAGGCTTGACCGGGGAGCTGTTTTTT. The full variable domain, with the rest looked up from reference TRBV3-1 and TRBJ2-2, is DTAVSQTPKYLVTQMGNDKSIKCEQNLGHDTMYWYKQDSKKFLKIMFSYNNKELIINETVPNRFSPKSPDKAHLNLHINSLELGDSAVYFCASSPTCPILGLTGELFFGEGSRLTVL.

This clonotype was observed many times. J is TRBJ2-1 and V is TRBV20-1; TRBD2 matches at 10 bases. The junction had 8 bases not matched to a gene; V was cut back by 3 bases and J by 9 bases. This CDR3 is built from 14 residues. CDR1 is DFQATT, CDR2 SNEGSKA, per germline (reference sequence). CDR3 loop: CSASSASGSGEQFF. The CDR3 nucleotides read TGCAGTGCTAGTTCGGCTAGCGGGAGTGGTGAGCAGTTCTTC.

This clonotype was counted ten times or more. The chain combines TRBV2 with TRBJ1-2, with TRBD1 matching 8 bases. The CDR3 is 16 amino acids. CDR1 and CDR2 from the germline V gene are SNHLY and FYNNEI. V shed 5 bases, J shed 1 base, and the junction held 9 bases outside the gene matches. CDR3 protein: CASSIVWTGINYGYTF. The CDR3 nucleotides read TGTGCCAGCAGTATTGTTTGGACAGGGATTAACTATGGCTACACCTTC.

This clonotype was counted only a few times. This chain uses TRBV7-1 with TRBJ1-2; D unclear. TRBV7-1 is identified as an open reading frame with a role that is uncertain. The CDR3 extends over 17 amino acids. Deletions cut 5 bases from V and 4 bases from J, with 23 bases between. CDR3 region: CASSPTYHEGKTYGYTF. Here the CDR3 DNA reads TGTGCCAGCAGCCCAACTTATCACGAGGGAAAGACCTATGGCTACACCTTC.

This clonotype was found a few times. The genes are TRBV11-2 and TRBJ2-3; 9 bases line up with TRBD2. CDR1 and CDR2 (germline): SGHAT, FQNNGV. The CDR3 has 15 amino acids. Trimming removed 6 bases from V and 0 bases from J; junction bases left unmatched: 4. The CDR3 coding sequence is TGTGCCAGCAGTCGGGCGGGAGGGAGCACAGATACGCAGTATTTT. Its protein is CASSRAGGSTDTQYF.

This clonotype was counted ten times or more. The chain employs TRBV6-5 and TRBJ1-2; no clear D. The CDR3 contains 13 residues. V was pared by 0 bases and J by 8 bases, with 10 bases between. The V gene's germline CDR1 is MNHEY and CDR2 SVGAGI. CDR3 sequence: CASSYSKGAGYTF. The CDR3 DNA sequence: TGTGCCAGCAGTTACTCGAAAGGAGCCGGCTACACCTTC.

Many counts were recorded for this clonotype. The chain recombines TRBV7-8 with TRBJ2-1, with D unclear. V was cut by 1 base and J by 2 bases, with 12 bases left in between. Germline V CDR1 and CDR2: SGHVS, FQNEAQ. The CDR3 sequence is 16 residues long. The CDR3 DNA follows: TGTGCCAGCAGCTTAGTCGGCGCTGCCGCCTACAATGAGCAGTTCTTC. It codes for CASSLVGAAAYNEQFF.

The V and J genes are TRBV5-3 and TRBJ2-3; 15 nucleotides align to TRBD2. TRBV5-3 is noted as an ORF with a role that remains uncertain. This CDR3 is 20 amino acids long. The trim removed 2 bases at V and 0 bases at J, leaving 10 bases unmatched. The CDR3 loop is CARSLGGTSGRFGSTDTQYF. CDR3 DNA sequence: TGTGCCAGAAGCTTAGGAGGGACTAGCGGGAGGTTTGGGAGCACAGATACGCAGTATTTT.

On this clonotype itself: A read error may be the cause here, since a much bigger clone is one base away. The chain is built from TRBV27 and TRBJ2-6, with 10 bases fitting TRBD1. Germline CDR1 reads MNHEY; CDR2 reads SMNVEV (reference sequence). This CDR3 contains 18 residues. This CDR3 reads CASTMGDRGRVGANVRTF. CDR3 DNA sequence: TGTGCCAGCACCATGGGGGACAGGGGACGTGTCGGGGCCAACGTCCGGACTTTC. Filled out from reference TRBV27 and TRBJ2-6, the complete variable domain reads EAQVTQNPRYLITVTGKKLTVTCSQNMNHEYMSWYRQDPGLGLRQIYYSMNVEVTDKGDVPEGYKVSRKEKRNFPLILESPSPNQTSLYFCASTMGDRGRVGANVRTFGAGSRLTVL.